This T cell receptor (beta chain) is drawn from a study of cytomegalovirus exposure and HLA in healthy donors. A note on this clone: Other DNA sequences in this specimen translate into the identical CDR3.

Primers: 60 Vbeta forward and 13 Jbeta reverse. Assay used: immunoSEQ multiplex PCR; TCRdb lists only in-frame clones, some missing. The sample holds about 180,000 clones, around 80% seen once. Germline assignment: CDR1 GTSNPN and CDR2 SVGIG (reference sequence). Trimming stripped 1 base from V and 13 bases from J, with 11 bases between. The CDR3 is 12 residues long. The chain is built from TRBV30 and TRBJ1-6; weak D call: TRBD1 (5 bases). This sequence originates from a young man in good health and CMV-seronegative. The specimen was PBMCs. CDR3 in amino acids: CAWSASQAPLHF. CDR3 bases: TGTGCCTGGAGTGCTTCACAGGCCCCCCTCCACTTT.